The sequence of this TCR beta chain was determined in a study of blood T cells in healthy people across ages (dated by TCRdb to the mid-2010s). General notes on the study: In model experiments, template switching captured roughly one uniquely barcoded TCR beta cDNA molecule for every two T cells. The study analyzed two additional independent replicas of 1 million unique cDNA reads from the same blood draw for two donors, one aged 18 to 29 and one aged 80 or older. Age-related changes in TCR beta repertoire diversity were measured in the study by deep sequencing normalized with unique cDNA molecular identifiers. The donors were divided into four age groups: young (average around 15 years), middle-aged (about 39), aged (about 56) and long-lived (82). Points the paper makes about the study in general: Observed TCR beta diversity correlated strongly with the percentage of naive T cells measured by flow cytometry. Compared with the aged group, the long-lived group had more naive CD4+ T cells, fewer expanded clones and increased TCR diversity, suggesting age selection. Observed TCR beta diversity per million T cells fell roughly linearly with age, and a significant reduction was already apparent by age roughly 40. Bulk unsorted PBMC profiling prevented conclusive comparison of naive and antigen-experienced compartments. Because the CMV infection status of the donors was unknown, age-related changes in expanded clonotypes may potentially have been confounded. Estimates of total diversity based on one million sequenced T cells were considered lower bounds and underestimates.

At the junction V is shortened by 6 bases and J by 8 bases; bases outside the gene matches: 14. The germline V gene sets CDR1 to SGHVS and CDR2 to FQNEAQ. The CDR3 goes from the cysteine to the phenylalanine over 15 residues. Just the 45-base CDR3 DNA is kept, in frame starting at base 1. The roughly 39 donors, aged roughly 6 to 95 years, were systemically healthy Caucasian individuals from Russia. Roughly 10 milliliters of peripheral blood were drawn from each donor into EDTA-treated Vacutainer tubes. Ficoll-Paque density-gradient centrifugation was used to isolate PBMCs, with at least 6.5 million obtained per sample. Trizol reagent was used to extract total RNA from PBMCs, with at least 6 micrograms per sample. For every donor, flow cytometry on a PBMC aliquot measured the percentage of naive CD45RAhigh/CD27high T cells. The library relied on 5' RACE. Data came from an Illumina HiSeq 2500. A second about 7 to 11 cycle PCR used a sample-barcoded 5' primer and a J-beta primer mix. Each TCR beta cDNA molecule received a unique molecular identifier from a template-switch 5' adaptor carrying 12 random nucleotides. Each sample yielded at least 3 million CDR3-containing paired-end reads. The Mint cDNA synthesis kit, primed by a TRBC-specific oligonucleotide, was used to synthesize first-strand cDNA from all RNA. All cDNA was treated with uracil-DNA glycosylase and then went through a first 18-cycle PCR with the universal primers M1SS and BC2_uni_R. The original pipeline was this. Normalization of each sample was performed by random selection of 1 million high-quality reads, each carrying a distinct molecular identifier. Instead of being binned into consensus sequences, reads that shared molecular identifiers were thrown out. MiTCR, run with a Q25 quality threshold and the strictest error-elimination algorithm, handled CDR3 identification, clonotype clustering and error correction. A nonparametric unseen species model with Euler transformation was used to estimate a lower bound on total TCR beta diversity. The public reads were reprocessed in TCRdb via fastp at Q25 and MiXCR, keeping in-frame beta chains. Here each entry gathers all rows of one CDR3 protein and keeps the most common genes and DNA. Clone size and V and J calls follow TCRdb, not the original study. The sample has roughly 550,000 distinct CDR3 sequences on record, 20% to 30% of them singletons. Clones ranked in the top ten supply just over 8.5% of the sample.

This clonotype came up a few times. The antigen it binds to is not known. No base quality information exists; no much larger clone differs at one position. A further study also used this sample, focusing on T cells of mothers and their children. From the second report: Nine systemically healthy Caucasian individuals served as donors, namely three mothers together with their six children. cDNA synthesis consumed the entire amount of extracted RNA, loaded at about 1.6 ug RNA in each 15 ul reaction. In the second PCR, the M1S primer introduced both the sample barcodes and 2-4 random nucleotides. Over 9 million TCR beta CDR3 reads came from each mother, compared with some 3 million reads from each child. In both related and unrelated pairs, thymic selection shapes the output of TCR recombination in a similar way, with inherited differences having only a minor effect. Normalized repertoire overlap in related mother-child pairs was always slightly higher than in unrelated mother-child pairs, but the difference was never significant. No persistent microchimeric T cell clones were detected, at a sensitivity of approximately 100 clones per million clonotypes. Deep NGS was used in the study to compare the TCR beta repertoires of mothers and children and to look for features that separate related mother-child pairs from unrelated individuals. On average, the children were roughly 11 +/- 4 years old, while the mothers were around 42 +/- 4 years old. Libraries were sequenced on Illumina HiSeq 2000 with 100+100 nt paired-end reads after adapter ligation with NEBNext reagents. To prevent cross-contamination, the mother and child libraries were prepared one month apart and sequenced in separate runs. For each donor, somewhere between roughly 500,000 and 2,300,000 distinct TCR beta clonotypes were identified. Naive TCR beta clonotypes were estimated from low-frequency clonotypes matched to each donor's FACS-determined naive share, without sorting.

This receptor was obtained from a boy younger than 18 in good health. Sequencing was done on a sample of blood. The rearranged chain carries TRBV7-8 and TRBJ1-2; TRBD1 lines up with 8 middle nucleotides. The CDR3 is CASRATGAGLFGYTF. The sequence in DNA is TGTGCCAGCAGAGCGACAGGGGCCGGACTATTCGGCTACACCTTC.